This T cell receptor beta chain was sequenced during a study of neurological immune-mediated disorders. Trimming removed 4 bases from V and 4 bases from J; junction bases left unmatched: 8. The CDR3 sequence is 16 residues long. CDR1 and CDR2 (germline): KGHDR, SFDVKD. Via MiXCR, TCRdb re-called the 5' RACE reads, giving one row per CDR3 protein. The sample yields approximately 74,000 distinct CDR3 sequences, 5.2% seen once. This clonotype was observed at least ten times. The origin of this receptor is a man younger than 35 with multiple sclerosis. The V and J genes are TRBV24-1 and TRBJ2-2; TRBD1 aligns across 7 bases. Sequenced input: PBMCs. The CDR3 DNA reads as TGTGCCACCAGTGACCTCGGGACAGCTTTCACCGGGGAGCTGTTTTTT. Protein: CATSDLGTAFTGELFF.